This TCR beta chain was documented in a study of PD-L1 blockade in urothelial cancer. Study-wide context: Twenty-five of 29 patients were men who had bladder-origin urothelial cancer.

This clone appeared a single time. Its antigen is unidentified. Study results and caveats: Durable-benefit cases showed more tumor-associated blood clone expansion at 3 weeks.

Time point reported: peripheral blood 6 weeks after treatment start. Locally advanced or metastatic urothelial carcinoma affected the patients. TCRdb keeps only in-frame clones here, not all; method: immunoSEQ multiplex PCR. The table includes 95,000 to 150,000 clones, approximately 85% detected once. The sequence came from a middle-aged man with urothelial cancer. Specimen: PBMCs, collected around atezolizumab (anti-PD-L1) treatment.

The CDR3 bases are TGTGCCAGCAGCTTACTACAGGCCTATGGCTACACCTTC. This encodes CASSLLQAYGYTF. The rearrangement joins TRBV7-2 to TRBJ1-2, with D possibly matching TRBD1 (5 bases). CDR1 is SGHTA and CDR2 is FQGNSA in the germline V gene. CDR3 length equals 13 residues. V was trimmed by 2 bases and J by 4 bases, leaving 8 bases between them.